A selection of T cell receptor beta chains follows, all from one sample in a study of type 1 regulatory T cells. TCRdb used MiXCR to reprocess the reads, holding one entry per CDR3 protein. The table records about 97,000 distinct CDR3 sequences, 30% to 35% of them present only once. The sample comprised CD4+ T cells, either the whole sample or a sorted fraction (not recorded which). All receptors derive from a human donor in good health. The CDR3 runs from the conserved cysteine through the conserved F or W. Fields, in order: J gene, V gene, CDR3 protein.

j_call: TRBJ1-2; v_call: TRBV7-9; cdr3_aa: CASSQANYGYTF
j_call: TRBJ2-7; v_call: TRBV19; cdr3_aa: CASSMGGSHYEQYF
j_call: TRBJ2-7; v_call: TRBV10-3; cdr3_aa: CAISESVYSYEQYF
j_call: TRBJ2-5; v_call: TRBV5-4; cdr3_aa: CASSLEQGQETQYF
j_call: TRBJ2-7; v_call: TRBV14; cdr3_aa: CASSQDASGYYEQYF
j_call: TRBJ2-3; v_call: TRBV4-2; cdr3_aa: CASSQEGTTDTQYF
j_call: TRBJ2-3; v_call: TRBV20-1; cdr3_aa: CSAAGTSGAGNTQYF
j_call: TRBJ2-2; v_call: TRBV7-2; cdr3_aa: CASRTGTEGTGELFF
j_call: TRBJ2-1; v_call: TRBV7-3; cdr3_aa: CASSLRGLPNEQFF
j_call: TRBJ2-1; v_call: TRBV9; cdr3_aa: CASSVVPSVGEQFF
j_call: TRBJ1-5; v_call: TRBV19; cdr3_aa: CASSKGQGWFDQPQHF
j_call: TRBJ2-2; v_call: TRBV19; cdr3_aa: CAGRGRVGTGELFF
j_call: TRBJ2-7; v_call: TRBV14; cdr3_aa: CASSPGHIYEQYF
j_call: TRBJ1-1; v_call: TRBV9; cdr3_aa: CASSRDTEAFF
j_call: TRBJ2-3; v_call: TRBV5-1; cdr3_aa: CASSLGYEGRDTQYF
j_call: TRBJ2-6; v_call: TRBV20-1; cdr3_aa: CSARASPGANVLTF
j_call: TRBJ2-7; v_call: TRBV5-1; cdr3_aa: CASSLELHYEQYF
j_call: TRBJ2-3; v_call: TRBV20-1; cdr3_aa: CSARVGASSTDTQYF
j_call: TRBJ2-5; v_call: TRBV7-6; cdr3_aa: CASSFNVGDQETQYF
j_call: TRBJ2-7; v_call: TRBV12-3/TRBV12-4; cdr3_aa: CASSSSGLYEQYF
j_call: TRBJ2-2; v_call: TRBV19; cdr3_aa: CASSTQGPRGELFF
j_call: TRBJ2-2; v_call: TRBV7-3; cdr3_aa: CASSSTGNTGELFF
j_call: TRBJ2-1; v_call: TRBV11-2; cdr3_aa: CASSLPGQVRFF
j_call: TRBJ1-5; v_call: TRBV20-1; cdr3_aa: CSASPPPGQPNQPQHF
j_call: TRBJ1-2; v_call: TRBV6-1; cdr3_aa: CASTYDTYGQGESGYTF
j_call: TRBJ2-1; v_call: TRBV5-6; cdr3_aa: CASSFKRLAGGPGNEQFF
j_call: TRBJ2-4; v_call: TRBV6-1; cdr3_aa: CATLRGNMLQYF
j_call: TRBJ2-6; v_call: TRBV12-3/TRBV12-4; cdr3_aa: CASRQTPAGSWRSGANVLTF
j_call: TRBJ2-1; v_call: TRBV28; cdr3_aa: CASRKRGLSNNEQFF
j_call: TRBJ1-3; v_call: TRBV7-2; cdr3_aa: CASSLDGSSGNTIYF
j_call: TRBJ2-3; v_call: TRBV6-5; cdr3_aa: CASSSVVLAGSSYTQYF
j_call: TRBJ2-2; v_call: TRBV5-1; cdr3_aa: CASSSLGTVNTGELFF
j_call: TRBJ2-3; v_call: TRBV4-1; cdr3_aa: CASSQDPLIWTNTDTQYF
j_call: TRBJ2-1; v_call: TRBV29-1; cdr3_aa: CSGSGIWSYNEQFF
j_call: TRBJ2-5; v_call: TRBV6-2/TRBV6-3; cdr3_aa: CASSYSPSGAPETQYF
j_call: TRBJ2-7; v_call: TRBV6-5; cdr3_aa: CASSSTASEQYF
j_call: TRBJ2-5; v_call: TRBV24-1; cdr3_aa: CATSDRAPELGETQYF
j_call: TRBJ2-1; v_call: TRBV12-3/TRBV12-4; cdr3_aa: CASSSYWGAQGISYNEQFF
j_call: TRBJ2-1; v_call: TRBV20-1; cdr3_aa: CSAPSGASREQFF
j_call: TRBJ2-2; v_call: TRBV5-1; cdr3_aa: CASMEQGYTGELFF
j_call: TRBJ2-2; v_call: TRBV6-2/TRBV6-3; cdr3_aa: CASRGQELFF
j_call: TRBJ1-1; v_call: TRBV3-1; cdr3_aa: CASSHRTGGLAAEAFF
j_call: TRBJ2-3; v_call: TRBV19; cdr3_aa: CASSESGTDTQYF
j_call: TRBJ2-7; v_call: TRBV29-1; cdr3_aa: CSTKQGVDYEQYF